Shown below are 9 T cell receptor beta chains from a single sample sequenced in a study of T cell repertoires in cytomegalovirus infection. TCRdb called the reads again in MiXCR, with one record for every CDR3 protein. The sample has about 300,000 distinct CDR3 sequences, about a tenth seen once. Sequencing was performed on PBMCs. These receptors all stem from a human donor in good health (CMV status not recorded). Some clones in this sample may be carry-over from other donors' samples.

This clonotype was observed at least ten times. The V gene is TRBV5-4, the J gene TRBJ2-7; possibly TRBD1 for D (5 bases). CDR1 is SGHNT, CDR2 YYREEE, per germline (reference sequence). There are 13 residues in the CDR3. The V end was cut by 1 base, the J end by 1 base, with 6 bases between. CDR3 sequence reads: CASSLRQSYEQYF. CDR3 nucleotides: TGTGCCAGCAGCTTGAGACAGTCCTACGAGCAGTACTTC.

There are many counts of this clonotype. One end of the junction does not line up with germline, which may come from a read error. The CDR3 here is CASSLGPHRIYGYTF. In DNA form, the CDR3 reads TGTGCCAGCAGCTTAGGGCCCCACAGGATCTATGGCTACACCTTC. This rearrangement joins TRBV12-3 or TRBV12-4 to TRBJ1-2; D is perhaps TRBD1 (5 bases). The CDR3 extends over 15 amino acids.

V usage is TRBV20-1 and J usage is TRBJ2-7; perhaps TRBD1 as D (5 bases). Germline V CDR1 and CDR2: DFQATT, SNEGSKA (reference sequence). The CDR3 contains 14 residues. Deletions cut 3 bases from V and 9 bases from J, with 21 bases between. DNA for the CDR3: TGCAGTGCTAGCAGCAGGGATGGTACGATTGTGCAGTACGTC. Amino acid sequence: CSASSRDGTIVQYV.

This clonotype was seen at least ten times. The V gene is TRBV4-2, the J gene TRBJ1-1; tentatively, D is TRBD1 (6 bases). Trimming took off 1 base at V and 1 base at J, with 16 bases between the two ends. The CDR3 loop spans 17 amino acids. Germline lookup yields CDR1 LGHNA and CDR2 YNFKEQ. CDR3 amino acids: CASSQGPYREKNTEAFF. CDR3 coding DNA: TGTGCCAGCAGCCAAGGCCCTTACAGGGAAAAGAACACTGAAGCTTTCTTT.

This clonotype has a count of ten or more. This chain connects TRBV6-2 or TRBV6-3 to TRBJ2-5; D is ambiguous. CDR3 size: 15 residues. Germline CDR1 reads MNHEY; CDR2 reads SVGEGT. V was trimmed by 0 bases and J by 4 bases, leaving 12 bases between them. CDR3 nucleotide sequence: TGTGCCAGCAGTTACTCCGAGTCGTTGGGAGAGACCCAGTACTTC. It yields the protein CASSYSESLGETQYF.

The chain carries TRBV7-2 and TRBJ2-3; 7 bases align to TRBD2. Germline V gives CDR1 SGHTA, CDR2 FQGNSA. This CDR3 spans 14 amino acids. V lost 6 bases and J lost 4; bases outside the gene matches: 7. DNA for the CDR3: TGTGCCAGCAGAATCGGCGGGAGCGCAGATACGCAGTATTTT. Its protein is CASRIGGSADTQYF. Variable domain in full (rest from reference TRBV7-2 and TRBJ2-3): GAGVSQSPSNKVTEKGKDVELRCDPISGHTALYWYRQSLGQGLEFLIYFQGNSAPDKSGLPSDRFSAERTGGSVSTLTIQRTQQEDSAVYLCASRIGGSADTQYFGPGTRLTVL.

Turning to this clonotype: A much larger clone lies a single base off, so this may be a read error. V and J are TRBV15 and TRBJ2-3; no clear D gene. CDR1 is LNHNV and CDR2 is YYDKDF in the germline V gene (reference sequence). This CDR3 spans 13 amino acids. The CDR3 coding sequence is TGTGCCACCAGCAGAGGTTCTACGGATAAGCAGTATTTT. Protein sequence: CATSRGSTDKQYF.

This clonotype occurred a few times. The V and J genes are TRBV18 and TRBJ2-7; D is uncertain. The V gene lost 3 bases and the J gene lost 3 bases, with 9 bases spanning the gap. The CDR3 covers 13 residues. Germline values: CDR1 KGHSH, CDR2 LQKENI. This chain's CDR3 is CASSPAGVYEQYV. The DNA of the CDR3 is TGTGCCAGCTCACCTGCTGGGGTCTACGAGCAGTACGTC.

This clonotype has ten or more counts. CDR3 sequence reads: CASSQGGGAGYNEQFF. Here the CDR3 DNA reads TGTGCCAGCAGCCAGGGGGGGGGGGCTGGTTACAATGAGCAGTTCTTC. The rearrangement uses TRBV4-2 and TRBJ2-1; TRBD2 is a possible D gene (7 bases). The germline V and J ends were trimmed by 3 bases and 4 bases, with 16 bases remaining between them. Per the germline V gene, CDR1 is LGHNA and CDR2 is YNFKEQ. This CDR3 has 16 amino acids.